Listed below are T cell receptor beta chains from one sample, sequenced in a study of identical twins. TCRdb processed the 5' RACE reads anew with MiXCR; each CDR3 protein has one entry. The table shows hundreds of thousands of distinct CDR3 sequences, with about 12% occurring only once. The data also belong to a second study, concerning yellow fever vaccine responses in identical twins.

The sample was PBMCs. Receptors were obtained from a woman aged 18-30 years in good health. CDR3s include the opening cysteine and the closing phenylalanine or tryptophan.

19	TRBV12-3/TRBV12-4	TRBJ2-4	CASSEEPGRVAGAKNIQYF
12	TRBV12-3/TRBV12-4	TRBJ2-5	CASWGAQETQYF
15	TRBV2	TRBJ2-1	CASNTPGQGGNEQFF
15	TRBV5-5	TRBJ2-1	CASSSLAGARREQFF
12	TRBV12-3/TRBV12-4	TRBJ1-4	CASSYRTERMFF
14	TRBV12-3/TRBV12-4	TRBJ2-5	CASSPGVPEQTQYF
16	TRBV7-3	TRBJ2-1	CASSPYSAFSYNEQFF
15	TRBV6-1	TRBJ2-5	CASRTGTSGAETQYF
14	TRBV3-1	TRBJ1-1	CASSPGSLNTEAFF
17	TRBV5-5	TRBJ2-3	CASSTGLAGGSSNTQYF
15	TRBV6-2/TRBV6-3	TRBJ2-2	CASGRGGPNTGELFF
13	TRBV5-1	TRBJ2-1	CASSLWLGNEQFF
16	TRBV12-3/TRBV12-4	TRBJ2-7	CASSTSGLRSSYEQYF
11	TRBV6-1	TRBJ2-3	CASMLFYTQYF
13	TRBV5-1	TRBJ1-1	CASSLAATTEAFF
15	TRBV24-1	TRBJ2-1	CATSASAGGPGEQFF
16	TRBV27	TRBJ2-1	CASSPSGTRIHNEQFF
16	TRBV9	TRBJ2-1	CASSKGGSGGVNEQFF
12	TRBV29-1	TRBJ2-3	CSVGSNADTQYF
14	TRBV7-2	TRBJ2-1	CASRPGGSYNEQFF
13	TRBV20-1	TRBJ2-1	CSAILAGYNEQFF
13	TRBV20-1	TRBJ2-5	CSAFGQGVETQYF
15	TRBV6-5	TRBJ2-2	CASSYSGTNTGELFF
13	TRBV12-3/TRBV12-4	TRBJ1-1	CASRPVGGAEAFF